This T cell receptor (beta chain) was retrieved from a study of shared clonotypes between healthy human individuals. This CDR3 region has 12 residues. Trimming pared 1 base from V and 2 bases from J, leaving 3 bases between. Looked up from germline, CDR1 is SEHNR and CDR2 is FQNEAQ (reference sequence). TCRdb keeps only in-frame clones here, not all; method: immunoSEQ multiplex PCR. The table includes some 1 million clones, approximately 76% detected once. The gene calls are TRBV7-9 and TRBJ2-7; D is undetermined. The sample consisted of memory CD4+ T cells sorted from blood. The subset is: CD45RA-negative fraction. The origin of this receptor is a young man in good health. The CDR3 coding sequence is TGTGCCAGCAGCTTAGAGCCCTACGAGCAGTACTTC. This codes for CASSLEPYEQYF.